One and the same sample provided the 15 T cell receptor beta chains below, sequenced in a study of blood T cell repertoires in COVID-19. Method: immunoSEQ multiplex PCR; TCRdb's copy keeps in-frame clones and lacks some. The table includes about 100,000 clones, over 75% detected once. Material: peripheral blood. The receptors originated from a human donor in a cohort sampled during active COVID-19.

This chain connects TRBV6-4 to TRBJ1-2, with a weak D call TRBD1 (6 bases). The V end lost 6 bases, the J end lost 2 bases, and 16 bases lay between the germline ends. Germline CDR1 reads MRHNA; CDR2 reads SNTAGT. This CDR3 region has 15 residues. CDR3 coding DNA: TGTGCCAGCAGAGAGGACAGCGTCCCGAACTATGGCTACACCTTC. Its translation is CASREDSVPNYGYTF.

The chain couples TRBV5-4 to TRBJ1-1; D perhaps matches TRBD1 (6 bases). Trimming removed 0 bases at V and 3 bases at J, with 12 bases between. This CDR3 has 15 amino acids. From germline, CDR1 is SGHNT and CDR2 YYREEE (reference sequence). The CDR3 coding sequence is TGTGCCAGCAGCTTGGGCTGGGGGCGGGACACTGAAGCTTTCTTT. Translation: CASSLGWGRDTEAFF.

The chain employs TRBV6-5 and TRBJ1-6; weak D call: TRBD1 (5 bases). The V gene lost 8 bases and the J gene lost 1 base, with 12 bases spanning the gap. The CDR3 has 15 amino acids. Germline V gives CDR1 MNHEY, CDR2 SVGAGI. CDR3 bases: TGTGCCAGCCGGGGGGTAGGGTCCTATAATTCACCCCTCCACTTT. Amino acids: CASRGVGSYNSPLHF.

This chain links TRBV3-1 (or the pseudogene TRBV3-2) with TRBJ2-7; 7 bases line up with TRBD1. Trimming removed 0 bases from V and 5 bases from J; junction bases left unmatched: 16. Germline V gene lookup returns CDR1 LGHDT and CDR2 YNNKEL (reference sequence). This CDR3 has 18 amino acids. CDR3 DNA: TGTGCCAGCAGCCAAGATTCCTCCGTACAGGGGTATGTCCACGAGCAGTACTTC. This translates into CASSQDSSVQGYVHEQYF.

The chain has TRBV9 and TRBJ1-2; TRBD1 matches at 8 bases. Germline assignment: CDR1 SGDLS and CDR2 YYNGEE. The CDR3 has 13 residues. The trim removed 3 bases at V and 4 bases at J, leaving 2 bases unmatched. DNA for the CDR3: TGTGCCAGCAGCGCACAGGGGGGCTATGGCTACACCTTC. Amino acid sequence: CASSAQGGYGYTF.

V and J are TRBV2 and TRBJ2-2, with 8 bases that match TRBD2. Germline assignment: CDR1 SNHLY and CDR2 FYNNEI. V gave up 6 bases and J gave up 8 bases; unmatched junction bases: 8. The CDR3 loop spans 14 amino acids. CDR3 in DNA: TGTGCCAGCAGCTCCAGCGGGAGCAGGGGGGAGCTGTTTTTT. Its translation: CASSSSGSRGELFF.

This clone was detected only a few times. The gene calls are TRBV5-1 and TRBJ2-7, with D perhaps matching TRBD1 (5 bases). The germline V gene encodes CDR1 SGHRS and CDR2 YFSETQ. Between the trimmed V and J ends, which lost 0 bases and 7 bases, there was a span of 11 bases. CDR3 length: 13 amino acids. CDR3 DNA sequence: TGCGCCAGCAGCTTGGGGGGCTACGGGGAGCAGTACTTC. Translated: CASSLGGYGEQYF.

The rearrangement links TRBV9 to TRBJ1-3; 7 bases are a match to TRBD1. Trimming at V came to 3 bases and at J to 4 bases, leaving 7 bases not matched to a gene. The CDR3 sequence is 15 residues long. Germline lookup yields CDR1 SGDLS and CDR2 YYNGEE. This CDR3 reads CASSAKQGSGNTIYF. CDR3 bases: TGTGCCAGCAGCGCCAAACAGGGGTCGGGAAACACCATATATTTT.

The J gene is TRBJ2-3, the V gene TRBV5-1; weak D call: TRBD2 (6 bases). The germline V gene encodes CDR1 SGHRS and CDR2 YFSETQ. Trimming cost V 0 bases and J 2 bases, with 13 bases left between them. This CDR3 is 16 amino acids long. This CDR3 reads CASSLAVAGPTDTQYF. The CDR3 bases are TGCGCCAGCAGCTTGGCCGTGGCGGGACCCACAGATACGCAGTATTTT.

This clone has more than one count but fewer than ten. The chain employs TRBV7-8 and TRBJ1-5; D uncertain. CDR3 length: 15 amino acids. Germline V lookup: CDR1 SGHVS, CDR2 FQNEAQ. The V and J ends lost 0 bases and 6 bases respectively, with 12 bases between them. CDR3 sequence reads: CASSLAVGGGQPQHF. The CDR3 DNA sequence: TGTGCCAGCAGCTTAGCGGTGGGAGGAGGTCAGCCCCAGCATTTT.

This chain joins TRBV5-1 and TRBJ2-3, with 11 bases that match TRBD2. Germline lookup yields CDR1 SGHRS and CDR2 YFSETQ. This CDR3 contains 16 residues. Unmatched junction bases numbered 8, after V lost 4 bases and J lost 4 bases. For the CDR3, the DNA is TGCGCCAGCAGCCTTGGGACTAGCGGAGGGGCAGATACGCAGTATTTT. It specifies CASSLGTSGGADTQYF.

V is TRBV9 and J is TRBJ1-2; D is unclear. V gave up 0 bases and J gave up 0 bases, with 9 bases separating them. This CDR3 spans 15 amino acids. CDR1 and CDR2 (germline): SGDLS, YYNGEE. CDR3 nucleotides: TGTGCCAGCAGCGTAGCAATGACTTCTAACTATGGCTACACCTTC. This codes for CASSVAMTSNYGYTF.

V gene TRBV7-2 combines with J gene TRBJ2-7, with D unclear. The CDR3 has 12 amino acids. V lost 6 bases to trimming and J lost 0 bases, with 6 bases between them. CDR1 and CDR2 from the germline V gene are SGHTA and FQGNSA. The CDR3 region is CASRHRSYEQYF. The CDR3 DNA reads as TGTGCCAGCAGACATCGCTCCTACGAGCAGTACTTC.

The chain has TRBV28 and TRBJ1-6; 10 bases are shared with TRBD1. Trimming removed 6 bases from V and 6 bases from J; junction bases left unmatched: 5. CDR1 is MDHEN and CDR2 is SYDVKM in the germline V gene. This CDR3 comprises 15 residues. CDR3 in amino acids: CASRARDRGNSPLHF. CDR3 nucleotides: TGTGCCAGCAGGGCCCGGGACAGGGGTAATTCACCCCTCCACTTT.

This chain links TRBV7-2 with TRBJ1-5; the match to TRBD1 covers 12 bases. V gave up 4 bases and J gave up 5 bases; unmatched junction bases: 3. This CDR3 is built from 15 residues. Germline V gene lookup returns CDR1 SGHTA and CDR2 FQGNSA. CDR3 nucleotide sequence: TGTGCCAGCAGCTACCGGGACAGGGGGCATCAGCCCCAGCATTTT. Protein product: CASSYRDRGHQPQHF.